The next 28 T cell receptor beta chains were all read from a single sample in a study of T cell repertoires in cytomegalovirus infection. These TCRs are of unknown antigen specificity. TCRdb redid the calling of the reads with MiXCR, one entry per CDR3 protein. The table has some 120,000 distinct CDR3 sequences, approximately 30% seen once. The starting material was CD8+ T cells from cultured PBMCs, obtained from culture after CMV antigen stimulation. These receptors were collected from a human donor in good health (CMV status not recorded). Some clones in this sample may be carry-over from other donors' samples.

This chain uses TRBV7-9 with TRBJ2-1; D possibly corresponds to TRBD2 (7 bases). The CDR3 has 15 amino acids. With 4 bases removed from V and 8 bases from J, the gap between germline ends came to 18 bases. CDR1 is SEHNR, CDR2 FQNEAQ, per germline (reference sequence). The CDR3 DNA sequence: TGTGCCAGCAGCTCTGGGGGGGGCGCGGGCGATGAGCAGTTCTTC. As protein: CASSSGGGAGDEQFF.

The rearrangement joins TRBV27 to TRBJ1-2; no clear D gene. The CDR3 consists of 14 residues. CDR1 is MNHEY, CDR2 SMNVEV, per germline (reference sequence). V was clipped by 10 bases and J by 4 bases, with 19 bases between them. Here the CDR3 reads CATSLSDGTYGYTF. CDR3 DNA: TGTGCCACAAGCTTAAGCGACGGTACCTATGGCTACACCTTC.

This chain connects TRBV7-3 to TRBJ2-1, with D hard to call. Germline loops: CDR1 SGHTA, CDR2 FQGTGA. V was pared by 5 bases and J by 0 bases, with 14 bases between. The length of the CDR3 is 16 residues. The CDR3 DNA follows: TGTGCCAGCAGCACCCACCCTACGAGCTCCTACAATGAGCAGTTCTTC. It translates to CASSTHPTSSYNEQFF.

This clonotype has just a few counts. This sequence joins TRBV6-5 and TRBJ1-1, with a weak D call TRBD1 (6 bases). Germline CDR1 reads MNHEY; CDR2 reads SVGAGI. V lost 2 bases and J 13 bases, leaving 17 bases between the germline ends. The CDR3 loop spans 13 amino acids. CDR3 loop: CASSYLNREGIFF. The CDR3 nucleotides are TGTGCCAGCAGTTACCTAAACAGGGAGGGGATTTTCTTT.

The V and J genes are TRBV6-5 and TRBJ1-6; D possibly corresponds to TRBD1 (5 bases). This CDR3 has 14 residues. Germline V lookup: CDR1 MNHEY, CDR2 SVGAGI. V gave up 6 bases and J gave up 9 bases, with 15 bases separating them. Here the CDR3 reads CASRPGTGPSPLHF. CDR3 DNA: TGTGCCAGCAGACCCGGGACGGGTCCTTCACCCCTCCACTTT.

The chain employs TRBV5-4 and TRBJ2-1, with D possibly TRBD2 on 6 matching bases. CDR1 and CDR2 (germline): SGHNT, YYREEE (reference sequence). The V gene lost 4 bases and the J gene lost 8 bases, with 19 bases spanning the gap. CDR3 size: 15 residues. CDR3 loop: CASSPGVGTLDEQFF. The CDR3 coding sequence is TGTGCCAGCAGCCCGGGAGTCGGGACGTTGGATGAGCAGTTCTTC.

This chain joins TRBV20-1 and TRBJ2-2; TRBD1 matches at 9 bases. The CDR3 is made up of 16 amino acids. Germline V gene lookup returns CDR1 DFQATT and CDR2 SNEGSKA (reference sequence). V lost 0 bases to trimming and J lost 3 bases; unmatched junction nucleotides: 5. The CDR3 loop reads CSARDFGTGYTGELFF. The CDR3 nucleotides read TGCAGTGCTAGAGACTTCGGGACAGGGTACACCGGGGAGCTGTTTTTT.

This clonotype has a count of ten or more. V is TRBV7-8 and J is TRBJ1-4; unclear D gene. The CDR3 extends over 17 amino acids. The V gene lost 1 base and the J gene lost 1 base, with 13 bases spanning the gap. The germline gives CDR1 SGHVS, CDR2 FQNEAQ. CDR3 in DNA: TGTGCCAGCAGCTTAGAAATAGCCAGTGGAACTAATGAAAAACTGTTTTTT. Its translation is CASSLEIASGTNEKLFF.

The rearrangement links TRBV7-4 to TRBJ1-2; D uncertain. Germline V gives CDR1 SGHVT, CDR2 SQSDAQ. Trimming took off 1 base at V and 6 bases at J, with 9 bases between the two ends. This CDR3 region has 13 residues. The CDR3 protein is CASSLDRTNGYTF. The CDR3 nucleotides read TGTGCCAGCAGCTTAGATCGTACAAATGGCTACACCTTC.

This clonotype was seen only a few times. The DNA for the CDR3 is TGCAGTGCTAGAGACAGGGCCAGCACAGATACGCAGTATTTT. It is translated as CSARDRASTDTQYF. The rearrangement joins TRBV20-1 to TRBJ2-3, with D tentatively TRBD1 (5 bases). From germline, CDR1 is DFQATT and CDR2 SNEGSKA (reference sequence). Trimming pared 0 bases from V and 0 bases from J, leaving 7 bases between. The CDR3 is 14 amino acids.

The CDR3 DNA reads as TGTGCCAGCAGTAGGATCCTGAACCTTACCCCTTACGAGCAGTACTTC. Amino acids: CASSRILNLTPYEQYF. The chain has TRBV27 and TRBJ2-7; D ambiguous. V lost 5 bases, J lost 4 bases, and 21 bases lay in between. The CDR3 sequence is 16 residues long. The germline V gene encodes CDR1 MNHEY and CDR2 SMNVEV (reference sequence).

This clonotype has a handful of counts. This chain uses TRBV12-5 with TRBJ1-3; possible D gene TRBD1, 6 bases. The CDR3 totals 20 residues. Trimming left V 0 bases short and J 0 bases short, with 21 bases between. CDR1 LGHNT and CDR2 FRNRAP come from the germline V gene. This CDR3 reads CASGLVFEGGRLFSGNTIYF. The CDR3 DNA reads TGTGCTAGTGGTTTGGTTTTCGAAGGGGGTAGGTTGTTCTCTGGAAACACCATATATTTT.

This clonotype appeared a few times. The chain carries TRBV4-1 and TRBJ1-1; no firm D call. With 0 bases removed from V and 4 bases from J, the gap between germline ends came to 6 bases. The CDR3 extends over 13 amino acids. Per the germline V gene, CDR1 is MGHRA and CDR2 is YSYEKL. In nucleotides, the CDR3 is TGCGCCAGCAGCCAAGATCCGGTCACTGAAGCTTTCTTT. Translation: CASSQDPVTEAFF.

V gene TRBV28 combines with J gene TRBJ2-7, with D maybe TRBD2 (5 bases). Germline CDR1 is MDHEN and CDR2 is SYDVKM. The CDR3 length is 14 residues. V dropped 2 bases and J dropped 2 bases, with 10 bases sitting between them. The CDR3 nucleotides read TGTGCCAGCAGTTTAAGAGGGAATGCCTACGAGCAGTACTTC. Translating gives CASSLRGNAYEQYF.

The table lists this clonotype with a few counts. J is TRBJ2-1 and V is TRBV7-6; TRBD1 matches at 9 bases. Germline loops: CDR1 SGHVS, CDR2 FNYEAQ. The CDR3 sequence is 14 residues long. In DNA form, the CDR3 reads TGTGCTAGCGCCCTCGGGACAGGGATCGATGAGCAGTTCTTC. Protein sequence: CASALGTGIDEQFF.

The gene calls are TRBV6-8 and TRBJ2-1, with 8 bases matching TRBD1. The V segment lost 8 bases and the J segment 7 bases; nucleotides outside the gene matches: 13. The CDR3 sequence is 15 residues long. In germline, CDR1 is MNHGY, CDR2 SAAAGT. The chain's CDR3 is CASVRGAGGTNEQFF. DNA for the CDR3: TGTGCCAGCGTAAGAGGTGCAGGGGGCACGAATGAGCAGTTCTTC.

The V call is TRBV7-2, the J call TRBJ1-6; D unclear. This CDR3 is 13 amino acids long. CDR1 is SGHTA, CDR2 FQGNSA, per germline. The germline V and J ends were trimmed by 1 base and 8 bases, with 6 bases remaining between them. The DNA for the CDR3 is TGTGCCAGCAGCTTAGAGACATATTCACCCCTCCACTTT. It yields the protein CASSLETYSPLHF. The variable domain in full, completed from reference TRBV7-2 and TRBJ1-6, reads GAGVSQSPSNKVTEKGKDVELRCDPISGHTALYWYRQSLGQGLEFLIYFQGNSAPDKSGLPSDRFSAERTGGSVSTLTIQRTQQEDSAVYLCASSLETYSPLHFGNGTRLTVT.

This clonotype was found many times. CDR3 region: CASSQEAGELFF. CDR3 sequence (DNA): TGCGCCAGCAGCCAAGAGGCGGGGGAGCTGTTTTTT. The genes are TRBV4-1 and TRBJ2-2; D uncertain. V gave up 0 bases and J gave up 8 bases, with 4 bases separating them. Germline assignment: CDR1 MGHRA and CDR2 YSYEKL. This CDR3 spans 12 amino acids.

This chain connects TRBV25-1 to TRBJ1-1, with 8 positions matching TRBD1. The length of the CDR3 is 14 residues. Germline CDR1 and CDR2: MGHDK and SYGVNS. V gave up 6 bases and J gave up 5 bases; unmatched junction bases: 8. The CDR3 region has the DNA TGTGCCAGCAGGAGGACAGGGATTGAGACTGAAGCTTTCTTT. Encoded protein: CASRRTGIETEAFF.

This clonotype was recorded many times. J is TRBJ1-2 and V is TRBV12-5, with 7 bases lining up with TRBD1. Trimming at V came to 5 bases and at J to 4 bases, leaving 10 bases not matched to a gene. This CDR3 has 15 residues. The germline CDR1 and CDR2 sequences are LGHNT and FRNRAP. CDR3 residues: CASGREAGGLYGYTF. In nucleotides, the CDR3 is TGTGCTAGTGGTAGGGAGGCAGGGGGACTCTATGGCTACACCTTC.

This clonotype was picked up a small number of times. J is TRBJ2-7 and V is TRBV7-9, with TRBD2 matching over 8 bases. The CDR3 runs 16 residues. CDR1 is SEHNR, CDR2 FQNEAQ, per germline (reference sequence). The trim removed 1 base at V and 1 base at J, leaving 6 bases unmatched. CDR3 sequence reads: CASSLGRGALSYEQYF. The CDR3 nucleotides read TGTGCCAGCAGCTTAGGGCGGGGGGCCCTATCCTACGAGCAGTACTTC.

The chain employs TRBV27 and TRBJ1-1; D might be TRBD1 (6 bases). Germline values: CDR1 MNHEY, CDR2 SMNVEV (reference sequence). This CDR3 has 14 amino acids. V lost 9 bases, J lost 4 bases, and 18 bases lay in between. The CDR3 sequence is CASFRTGWLTEAFF. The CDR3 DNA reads TGTGCCAGTTTTAGAACAGGGTGGCTCACTGAAGCTTTCTTT.

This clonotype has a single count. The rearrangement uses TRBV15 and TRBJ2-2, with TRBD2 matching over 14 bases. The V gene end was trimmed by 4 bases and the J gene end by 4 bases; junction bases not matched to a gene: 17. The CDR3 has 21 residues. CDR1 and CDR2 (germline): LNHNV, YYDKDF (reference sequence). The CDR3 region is CATSNLPGTSGGDLLTGELFF. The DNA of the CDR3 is TGTGCCACCAGCAACCTTCCCGGGACTAGCGGGGGAGACTTACTCACCGGGGAGCTGTTTTTT.

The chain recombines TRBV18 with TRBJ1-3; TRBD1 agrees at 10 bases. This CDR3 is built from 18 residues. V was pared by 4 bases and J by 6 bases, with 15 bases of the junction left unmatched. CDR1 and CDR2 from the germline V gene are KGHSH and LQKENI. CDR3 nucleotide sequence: TGTGCCAGCTCACGAACTGGACCGGGACAGGGGATTGAAAACACCATATATTTT. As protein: CASSRTGPGQGIENTIYF.

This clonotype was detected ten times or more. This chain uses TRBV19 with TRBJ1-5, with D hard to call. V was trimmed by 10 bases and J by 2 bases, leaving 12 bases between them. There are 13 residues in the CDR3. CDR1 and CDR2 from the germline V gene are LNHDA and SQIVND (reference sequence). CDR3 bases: TGTGCCACTCAACTAGGTGGCAATCAGCCCCAGCATTTT. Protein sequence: CATQLGGNQPQHF.

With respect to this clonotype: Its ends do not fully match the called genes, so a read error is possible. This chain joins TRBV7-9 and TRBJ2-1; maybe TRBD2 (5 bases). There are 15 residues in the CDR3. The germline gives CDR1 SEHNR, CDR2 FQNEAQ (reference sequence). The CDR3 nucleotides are TGTGCTAGCAGCCGGCGGGTTTCGGGGTACAATGAGCAGTTCTTC. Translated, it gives CASSRRVSGYNEQFF.

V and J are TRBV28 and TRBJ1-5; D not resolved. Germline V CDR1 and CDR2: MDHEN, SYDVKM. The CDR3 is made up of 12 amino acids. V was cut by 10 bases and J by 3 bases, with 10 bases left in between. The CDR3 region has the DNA TGTGCCACCCGTGAGCACAATCAGCCCCAGCATTTT. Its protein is CATREHNQPQHF.

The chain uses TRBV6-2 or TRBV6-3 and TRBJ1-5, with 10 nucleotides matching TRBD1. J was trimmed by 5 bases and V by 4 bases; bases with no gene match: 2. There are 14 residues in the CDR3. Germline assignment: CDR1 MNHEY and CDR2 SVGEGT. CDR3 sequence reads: CASSWGTGDQPQHF. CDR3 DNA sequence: TGTGCCAGCAGTTGGGGGACAGGGGATCAGCCCCAGCATTTT.